The 21 T cell receptor beta chains below all came from one sample that was sequenced in a study of blood T cell repertoires in COVID-19 (dated by TCRdb to about 2020). Libraries were constructed by the immunoSEQ multiplex PCR assay. TCRdb took over this immuneACCESS table, retaining in-frame rearrangements with V and J assigned. Such tables are incomplete; in checked studies, under half of the missing clones stem from an unresolved V gene, and the remainder is unexplained. This sample comprises roughly 100,000 clones, roughly 89% of them detected only once. The leading ten clones occupy 4% to 6% of the sample. The sequencing sample was made of peripheral blood. The receptors derive from a human donor in a cohort sampled during active COVID-19.

This chain joins TRBV11-3 and TRBJ2-3, with D perhaps matching TRBD1 (6 bases). V shed 1 base and J shed 1 base, with 9 bases lying between them. The CDR3 totals 15 residues. CDR1 SGHNT and CDR2 YENEEA come from the germline V gene. CDR3 in DNA: TGTGCCAGCAGCTTAGGGGGACACCGCACAGATACGCAGTATTTT. It encodes CASSLGGHRTDTQYF.

The rearrangement uses TRBV23-1 and TRBJ2-1, with 10 bases fitting TRBD2. TRBV23-1 is filed as an ORF, its function uncertain. Trimming at V came to 2 bases and at J to 1 base, leaving 11 bases not matched to a gene. The CDR3 runs to 19 residues. CDR3: CASSQQPPGLATSYNEQFF. CDR3 DNA: TGCGCCAGCAGTCAACAGCCGCCGGGACTAGCGACTTCCTACAATGAGCAGTTCTTC.

J is TRBJ1-1 and V is TRBV28, with D possibly being TRBD1 (6 bases). The CDR3 consists of 16 residues. The V gene lost 2 bases and the J gene lost 0 bases, with 13 bases spanning the gap. Germline CDR1 reads MDHEN; CDR2 reads SYDVKM. CDR3 bases: TGTGCCAGCAGTTTAGGGTGGGGGCAGATGAACACTGAAGCTTTCTTT. It yields the protein CASSLGWGQMNTEAFF.

The rearrangement uses TRBV7-9 and TRBJ2-5; no firm D call. Trimming stripped 11 bases from V and 5 bases from J, with 18 bases between. Germline assignment: CDR1 SEHNR and CDR2 FQNEAQ (reference sequence). CDR3 length: 13 amino acids. The CDR3 sequence: CALPGPLPETQYF. In DNA form, the CDR3 reads TGTGCCTTACCGGGTCCATTACCGGAGACCCAGTACTTC.

In its sample, this clone was seen once. The chain joins TRBV6-2 or TRBV6-3 to TRBJ2-5, with 8 bases matching TRBD1. Germline V gene data show CDR1 as MNHEY and CDR2 as SVGEGT. CDR3 length: 15 amino acids. With 2 bases clipped from V and 5 bases from J, the junction kept 7 bases outside the gene matches. The CDR3 reads CASSYVPGGEETQYF. The CDR3, as DNA: TGTGCCAGCAGTTACGTTCCAGGGGGCGAGGAGACCCAGTACTTC.

The genes are TRBV11-3 and TRBJ2-1; perhaps TRBD1 as D (6 bases). The germline V and J ends were trimmed by 8 bases and 5 bases, with 16 bases remaining between them. Germline CDR1 reads SGHNT; CDR2 reads YENEEA. This CDR3 is 14 amino acids long. This CDR3 is CASERGTGNNEQFF. CDR3 coding DNA: TGTGCCAGCGAGAGGGGGACGGGGAACAATGAGCAGTTCTTC.

Regarding this clone: A read error may account for a junction end that differs from germline. The V call is TRBV28, the J call TRBJ2-3; 7 bases are a match to TRBD2. In germline, CDR1 is MDHEN, CDR2 SYDVKM. The CDR3 is 17 residues long. This chain's CDR3 is CASSPFRAGASTYTQYF. The CDR3 region has the DNA TGTGCCAGCAGCCCATTCCGTGCGGGAGCAAGCACATATACGCAGTATTTT.

This clone showed up just once. The CDR3 here is CASSPSGRGSYEQYF. For the CDR3, the DNA is TGTGCCAGCAGCCCTTCGGGGCGGGGCTCCTACGAGCAGTACTTC. The gene calls are TRBV7-2 and TRBJ2-7, with D tentatively TRBD2 (6 bases). The CDR3 loop spans 15 amino acids. V was pared by 5 bases and J by 0 bases, with 14 bases between. The V gene's germline CDR1 is SGHTA and CDR2 FQGNSA.

The chain couples TRBV9 to TRBJ2-7; 8 bases are shared with TRBD1. CDR3 size: 15 residues. Germline V lookup: CDR1 SGDLS, CDR2 YYNGEE. With 0 bases clipped from V and 5 bases from J, the junction kept 7 bases outside the gene matches. CDR3 bases: TGTGCCAGCAGCGTAGGGGGCAGGGGGCACGACGAGCAGTACTTC. The encoded protein is CASSVGGRGHDEQYF.

CDR3 sequence (DNA): TGTGCCAGCAGGGGACTTTACGAGCAGTACTTC. It yields the protein CASRGLYEQYF. The rearrangement joins TRBV7-9 to TRBJ2-7; possibly TRBD2 for D (6 bases). The CDR3 is 11 amino acids. Trimming took 6 bases from V and 4 from J, leaving 7 bases between them. Germline CDR1 is SEHNR and CDR2 is FQNEAQ (reference sequence).

V gene TRBV15 combines with J gene TRBJ2-7; D gene unclear. CDR1 and CDR2 from the germline V gene are LNHNV and YYDKDF (reference sequence). Trimming stripped 1 base from V and 2 bases from J, with 9 bases between. CDR3 length: 14 residues. CDR3 DNA: TGTGCCACCAGCAGAGTCGGCGGTACCTACGAGCAGTACTTC. Protein sequence: CATSRVGGTYEQYF.

The rearrangement uses TRBV6-1 and TRBJ2-4; 7 bases are shared with TRBD2. The CDR3 totals 18 residues. The V segment lost 3 bases and the J segment 0 bases; nucleotides outside the gene matches: 11. Germline V CDR1 and CDR2: MNHNS, SASEGT. This CDR3 reads CASSDSGRPLLAKNIQYF. The DNA of the CDR3 is TGTGCCAGCAGTGATAGCGGGCGGCCACTGCTAGCCAAAAACATTCAGTACTTC.

The chain links TRBV3-1 (or the pseudogene TRBV3-2) to TRBJ1-4, with 7 positions matching TRBD1. The CDR3 sequence is 16 residues long. Germline lookup yields CDR1 LGHDT and CDR2 YNNKEL (reference sequence). The V segment lost 4 bases and the J segment 1 base; nucleotides outside the gene matches: 6. The CDR3 sequence: CASSPVTGVTNEKLFF. As DNA, the CDR3 is TGTGCCAGCAGCCCTGTCACAGGGGTAACTAATGAAAAACTGTTTTTT.

This clone was observed once. The chain carries TRBV24-1 and TRBJ2-2; 7 bases line up with TRBD1. Germline-derived CDR1 and CDR2 are KGHDR and SFDVKD. The CDR3 spans 16 residues. Losses at the gene ends were 9 bases for V and 6 bases for J; bases not matched to a gene: 15. In nucleotides, the CDR3 is TGTGCCACCGCGGACGACAGGGAATCCCTGGCCGGGGAGCTGTTTTTT. Encoded protein: CATADDRESLAGELFF.

The CDR3 here is CASSLYPQGAHYEQYF. The CDR3 bases are TGTGCCAGCAGTTTATATCCACAGGGGGCTCACTACGAGCAGTACTTC. V and J are TRBV28 and TRBJ2-7, with 9 positions matching TRBD1. Losses at the gene ends were 1 base for V and 3 bases for J; bases not matched to a gene: 7. Germline CDR1 reads MDHEN; CDR2 reads SYDVKM. There are 16 residues in the CDR3.

The chain joins TRBV11-2 to TRBJ2-7; 12 positions agree with TRBD2. Looked up from germline, CDR1 is SGHAT and CDR2 is FQNNGV. V lost 5 bases, J lost 2 bases, and 7 bases stayed unmatched. The CDR3 sequence is 16 residues long. The DNA for the CDR3 is TGTGCCAGCAGCCCGCGACTAGCGGGAGCCCCCTACGAGCAGTACTTC. The encoded protein is CASSPRLAGAPYEQYF.

V is TRBV5-4 and J is TRBJ1-3; possibly TRBD1 for D (6 bases). Germline V gene data show CDR1 as SGHNT and CDR2 as YYREEE (reference sequence). Trimming took off 2 bases at V and 2 bases at J, with 11 bases between the two ends. This CDR3 is 15 amino acids long. The CDR3 DNA reads TGTGCCAGCAGCTTTGACAGGTCGACTGGAAACACCATATATTTT. Amino acids: CASSFDRSTGNTIYF.

The rearrangement uses TRBV28 and TRBJ2-7, with 8 bases matching TRBD1. CDR3 length: 14 residues. Germline CDR1 is MDHEN and CDR2 is SYDVKM. J gave up 6 bases and V 8 bases, and 12 bases lay outside the gene matches. DNA for the CDR3: TGTGCCAGCCACTGGACAGGGAACTTGGGCGAGCAGTACTTC. This sequence encodes CASHWTGNLGEQYF.

The chain joins TRBV28 to TRBJ2-3; D remains ambiguous. The CDR3 totals 13 residues. V was trimmed by 6 bases and J by 5 bases, leaving 12 bases between them. Per the germline V gene, CDR1 is MDHEN and CDR2 is SYDVKM. The CDR3 loop reads CASSQVDRDTQYF. CDR3 DNA: TGTGCCAGCAGCCAGGTTGATAGAGATACGCAGTATTTT.

This sequence joins TRBV19 and TRBJ1-4; D might be TRBD1 (6 bases). This CDR3 region has 15 residues. Germline V gene sequence: CDR1 LNHDA, CDR2 SQIVND (reference sequence). Trimming shortened V by 4 bases and J by 5 bases, and 14 bases separated the two germline ends. The DNA for the CDR3 is TGTGCCAGTAGTACCCTCGACAGGAGGAATGAAAAACTGTTTTTT. Its protein product is CASSTLDRRNEKLFF.

This clone was detected only a few times. At the DNA level, this CDR3 is encoded by other sequences in the same sample as well. The chain is built from TRBV7-9 and TRBJ2-7; 7 bases are a match to TRBD1. Germline assignment: CDR1 SEHNR and CDR2 FQNEAQ (reference sequence). V was clipped by 5 bases and J by 2 bases; unmatched bases: 3. The CDR3 is made up of 13 amino acids. DNA of the CDR3: TGTGCCAGCAGCCCACAGGGGACCTACGAGCAGTACTTC. Translated, it gives CASSPQGTYEQYF. The full variable domain, rest sourced from reference TRBV7-9 and TRBJ2-7, is DTGVSQNPRHKITKRGQNVTFRCDPISEHNRLYWYRQTLGQGPEFLTYFQNEAQLEKSRLLSDRFSAERPKGSFSTLEIQRTEQGDSAMYLCASSPQGTYEQYFGPGTRLTVT.